This TCR beta chain was recorded in a study of human T cells and chemical hapten exposure. Specified time point: patch test 1, 2 weeks after DPC sensitization. The treatment: therapeutic diphenylcyclopropenone sensitization with weekly scalp DPC. V gave up 7 bases and J gave up 0 bases, with 24 bases separating them. CDR3 length: 17 residues. Germline CDR1 reads SQVTM; CDR2 reads ANQGSEA. TCRdb reanalysed the RACE reads using MiXCR and keeps one entry per CDR3 protein. This sample yields about 360,000 distinct CDR3 sequences, of which around 7% are seen a single time; about 8% belongs to the top ten. The sequence was obtained from a woman between 18 and 29 years old with alopecia areata. Some clones in this sample may be carry-over from other donors' samples. Sequencing used whole blood, obtained in connection with sensitization to the hapten diphenylcyclopropenone (DPC). J is TRBJ1-1 and V is TRBV29-1; the D gene is possibly TRBD1 (5 bases). The CDR3 here is CSAGEVGGALMNTEAFF. The CDR3 nucleotides are TGCAGCGCCGGGGAGGTTGGTGGGGCCCTAATGAACACTGAAGCTTTCTTT.